The clone carrying this T cell receptor (beta chain) has a count of ten or more. Its cognate antigen is unknown. V lost 0 bases and J lost 3, with 17 bases in between. This CDR3 region has 17 residues. CDR1 is ENHRY and CDR2 is SYGVKD in the germline V gene. Orbital computed tomography, thyroid ultrasound, serum thyroxine and TRAb, and clinical symptoms together informed the diagnoses. This record belongs to a study of T cells in Graves' hyperthyroidism and ophthalmopathy. The study, taken as a whole, reports: Most thyroid-expanded clonotypes above 0.001 were also found in blood.

TCR beta CDR3 regions were amplified from RNA transcripts. The HTBI set primed first-round TCR CDR3 RT-PCR. TCRdb called the multiplex PCR reads again in MiXCR, with one record for every CDR3 protein. The sample lists a few hundred thousand distinct CDR3 sequences; around 45% were seen once. Sequenced input: peripheral blood or thyroid tissue (not recorded which). The V gene is TRBV10-3, the J gene TRBJ1-2; D is undetermined. The receptor was isolated from a woman aged 18 to 35 with Graves' hyperthyroidism. The CDR3 region has the DNA TGTGCCATCAGTGAGTCGGGAAGGAGCCCTAAGGACTATGGCTACACCTTC. It specifies CAISESGRSPKDYGYTF.